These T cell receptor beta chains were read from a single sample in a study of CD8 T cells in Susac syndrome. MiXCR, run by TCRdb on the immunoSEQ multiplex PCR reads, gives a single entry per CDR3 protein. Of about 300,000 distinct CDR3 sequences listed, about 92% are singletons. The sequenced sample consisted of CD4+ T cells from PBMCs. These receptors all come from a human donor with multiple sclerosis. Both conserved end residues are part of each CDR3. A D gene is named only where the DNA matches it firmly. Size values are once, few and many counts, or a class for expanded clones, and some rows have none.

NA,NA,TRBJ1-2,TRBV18,CASSPGGPRGYTF,TGTGCCAGCTCACCGGGGGGTCCTCGTGGCTACACCTTC
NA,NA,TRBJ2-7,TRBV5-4,CASSLDRYDSYEQYF,TGTGCCAGCAGCCTGGACAGATACGACTCCTACGAGCAGTACTTC
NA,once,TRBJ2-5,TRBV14,CASSQPTGRGETQYF,TGTGCCAGCAGCCAACCGACAGGGAGGGGAGAGACCCAGTACTTC
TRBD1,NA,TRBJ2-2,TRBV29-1,CSVYGRGNAGELFF,TGCAGCGTTTACGGCAGGGGGAACGCCGGGGAGCTGTTTTTT
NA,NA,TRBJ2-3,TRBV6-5,CASSYSPGGGDTQYF,TGTGCCAGCAGTTACTCCCCGGGGGGCGGAGATACGCAGTATTTT
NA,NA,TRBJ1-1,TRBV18,CASSPLTRAEWTEAFF,TGTGCCAGCTCACCACTCACCAGGGCGGAGTGGACTGAAGCTTTCTTT
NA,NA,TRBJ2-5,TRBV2,CASSRGPQRGQYF,TGTGCCAGCAGTCGGGGACCCCAGAGGGGCCAGTACTTC
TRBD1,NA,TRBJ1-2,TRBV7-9,CASSLDGTGGPRELWRYTF,TGTGCCAGCAGCTTAGACGGGACAGGGGGACCTAGGGAACTATGGAGGTACACCTTC
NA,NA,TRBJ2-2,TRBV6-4,CASSEWGRGTGELFF,TGTGCCAGCAGTGAGTGGGGGCGCGGCACCGGGGAGCTGTTTTTT
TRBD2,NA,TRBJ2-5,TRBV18,CASSPPSGGTGETQYF,TGTGCCAGCTCACCTCCGAGCGGGGGAACGGGGGAGACCCAGTACTTC
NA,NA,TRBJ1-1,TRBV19,CASSIDWTQWAFF,TGTGCCAGTAGTATCGATTGGACCCAGTGGGCTTTCTTT
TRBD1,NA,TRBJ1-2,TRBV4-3,CASSPDRADYGYTF,TGCGCCAGCAGCCCGGACAGGGCCGACTATGGCTACACCTTC
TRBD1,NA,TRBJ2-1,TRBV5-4,CASRPRDRRGNEQFF,TGTGCCAGCAGGCCCAGGGACAGGCGGGGCAATGAGCAGTTCTTC
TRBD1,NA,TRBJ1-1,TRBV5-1,CASALGRQGSTEAFF,TGCGCCAGCGCCCTGGGAAGACAGGGGAGCACTGAAGCTTTCTTT
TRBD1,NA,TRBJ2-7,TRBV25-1,CASSDTGTGGTNEQYF,TGTGCCAGCAGTGATACAGGGACAGGGGGAACGAACGAGCAGTACTTC
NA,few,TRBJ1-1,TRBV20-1,CSARDPRPEREAFF,TGCAGTGCTAGAGACCCCAGGCCAGAAAGGGAAGCTTTCTTT
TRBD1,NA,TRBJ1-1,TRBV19,CASSMDRGTEAFF,TGTGCCAGTAGTATGGACAGGGGAACTGAAGCTTTCTTT
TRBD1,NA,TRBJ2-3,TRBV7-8,CASSYDRGTDTQYF,TGTGCCAGCAGCTATGACAGGGGCACAGATACGCAGTATTTT